This TCR beta chain is from a study of cytomegalovirus exposure and HLA in healthy donors. This clone was found a few times. Primers for the PCR totalled 60 Vbeta and 13 Jbeta. The table came from immunoSEQ multiplex PCR; TCRdb's copy has only in-frame clones and leaves some out. This sample yields 150,000 to 200,000 clones, of which roughly 79% are seen a single time; roughly 1.5% belongs to the top ten. The sequence was collected from a middle-aged man in good health and CMV-seronegative. Source material: PBMCs.

CDR3 sequence (DNA): TGTGCCAGCAGCTTCGAAGGGACAGCAGAGACCCAGTACTTC. Translated, it gives CASSFEGTAETQYF. V is TRBV5-5 and J is TRBJ2-5; TRBD1 agrees at 7 bases. This CDR3 is built from 14 residues. J gave up 4 bases and V 2 bases, and 5 bases lay outside the gene matches. Germline lookup yields CDR1 SGHKS and CDR2 YYEKEE (reference sequence). Based on the CDR3 plus reference TRBV5-5 and TRBJ2-5, the full variable domain is DAGVTQSPTHLIKTRGQQVTLRCSPISGHKSVSWYQQVLGQGPQFIFQYYEKEERGRGNFPDRFSARQFPNYSSELNVNALLLGDSALYLCASSFEGTAETQYFGPGTRLLVL.